The 4 T cell receptor beta chains below come from one sample, sequenced in a study of radiotherapy plus CTLA-4 blockade in lung cancer. The protocol was immunoSEQ multiplex PCR, while the TCRdb copy is restricted to in-frame clones and leaves out a portion. The sample holds 100,000 to 150,000 clones; just under 90% are singletons and the top ten take approximately 7%. Material: peripheral blood, obtained from a patient treated with radiotherapy plus ipilimumab. These receptors were obtained from a human donor with non-small cell lung cancer that progressed on radiotherapy plus ipilimumab.

This chain connects TRBV5-1 to TRBJ2-1, with 9 bases fitting TRBD1. Trimming took 1 base from V and 6 from J; bases not matched to a gene: 11. This CDR3 spans 17 amino acids. The germline CDR1 and CDR2 sequences are SGHRS and YFSETQ. The CDR3 protein is CASSLFIGTGLSNEQFF. CDR3 sequence (DNA): TGCGCCAGCAGCTTGTTTATCGGGACAGGGTTGAGCAATGAGCAGTTCTTC.

The rearrangement uses TRBV18 and TRBJ1-5; 9 positions agree with TRBD1. V lost 0 bases, J lost 4 bases, and 4 bases stayed unmatched. Germline CDR1 reads KGHSH; CDR2 reads LQKENI. The CDR3 runs to 16 residues. The CDR3 DNA reads TGTGCCAGCTCACCACCGGGACAGGGTAAAAATCAGCCCCAGCATTTT. Protein sequence: CASSPPGQGKNQPQHF.

V gene TRBV28 combines with J gene TRBJ1-2; no firm D call. The CDR3 is 12 amino acids. Germline-derived CDR1 and CDR2 are MDHEN and SYDVKM. The V end lost 1 base, the J end lost 3 bases, and 3 bases lay between the germline ends. This chain's CDR3 is CASSLFDYGYTF. The CDR3 DNA reads as TGTGCCAGCAGTTTATTCGACTATGGCTACACCTTC.

This clone has just one count. The rearrangement joins TRBV6-1 to TRBJ1-2; D possibly corresponds to TRBD1 (5 bases). Germline values: CDR1 MNHNS, CDR2 SASEGT. V lost 8 bases to trimming and J lost 2 bases, with 12 bases between them. The CDR3 loop spans 13 amino acids. The CDR3 coding sequence is TGTGCCAGCGGATGGGGGGGAAACTATGGCTACACCTTC. Its translation: CASGWGGNYGYTF.